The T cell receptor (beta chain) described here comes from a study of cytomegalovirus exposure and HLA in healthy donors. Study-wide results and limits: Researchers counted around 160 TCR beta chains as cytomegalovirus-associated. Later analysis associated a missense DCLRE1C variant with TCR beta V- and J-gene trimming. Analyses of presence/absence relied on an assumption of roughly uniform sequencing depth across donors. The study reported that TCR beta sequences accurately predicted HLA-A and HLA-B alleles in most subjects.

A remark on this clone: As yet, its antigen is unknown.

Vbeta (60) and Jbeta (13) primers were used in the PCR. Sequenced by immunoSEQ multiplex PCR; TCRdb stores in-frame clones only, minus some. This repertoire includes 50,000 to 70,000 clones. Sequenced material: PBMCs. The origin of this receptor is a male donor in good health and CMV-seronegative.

CDR3 DNA sequence: TGTGCCAGCAGCTTACAGGGAAAGGCAACCTACGAGCAGTACTTC. Its protein is CASSLQGKATYEQYF. The V gene is TRBV13, the J gene TRBJ2-7; tentatively, D is TRBD1 (5 bases). With 2 bases removed from V and 2 bases from J, the gap between germline ends came to 13 bases. This CDR3 is built from 15 residues. The germline V gene has CDR1 PRHDT and CDR2 FYEKMQ (reference sequence).